This T cell receptor beta chain was sequenced during a study of T cells in Graves' hyperthyroidism and ophthalmopathy. This clonotype was observed at least ten times. Its antigen is unidentified. CDR1 and CDR2 (germline): SEHNR, FQNEAQ (reference sequence). This CDR3 is 16 amino acids long. J was trimmed by 0 bases and V by 6 bases; bases with no gene match: 9. Study-wide points: Stable hyperthyroidism was told apart from ophthalmopathy by a model built on 13 V-J features. Among thyroid clonotypes expanded above 0.001, most also appeared in blood.

It was RNA transcripts that yielded the amplified TCR beta CDR3 regions. HTBI primers were the set used in a first-round RT-PCR of the TCR CDR3. A single record per CDR3 protein comes from TCRdb applying MiXCR to the multiplex PCR reads. Of approximately 620,000 distinct CDR3 sequences in the sample, 11% to 15% were seen once. The sample comprised blood. This chain uses TRBV7-9 with TRBJ2-3; the match to TRBD1 covers 7 bases. This sequence originates from a woman aged 25 to 39 with Graves' hyperthyroidism that later progressed to Graves' ophthalmopathy. The CDR3 protein is CASRPLTGPSTDTQYF. CDR3 DNA: TGTGCCAGCAGACCCCTGACAGGGCCTAGCACAGATACGCAGTATTTT.